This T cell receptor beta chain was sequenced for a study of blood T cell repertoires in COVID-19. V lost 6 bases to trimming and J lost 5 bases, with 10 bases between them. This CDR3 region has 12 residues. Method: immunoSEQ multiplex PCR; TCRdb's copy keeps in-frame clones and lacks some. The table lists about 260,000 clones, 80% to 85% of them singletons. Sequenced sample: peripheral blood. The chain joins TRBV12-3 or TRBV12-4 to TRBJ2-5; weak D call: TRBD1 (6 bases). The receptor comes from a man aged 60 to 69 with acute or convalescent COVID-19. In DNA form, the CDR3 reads TGTGCCAGCAGAACAGGGTGGGAGACCCAGTACTTC. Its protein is CASRTGWETQYF.